This is a list of T cell receptor beta chains from one sample in a study of vaccination effects on CD4 cells after COVID-19. Profiling relied on immunoSEQ multiplex PCR, and the TCRdb table lists in-frame clones only, not all of them. The data hold roughly 61,000 clones, with roughly 81% observed a single time. These receptors' targets are unknown. Specimen: CD4+ T cells from PBMCs cultured with HCoV-229E spike peptides, collected before COVID-19 vaccination. These TCRs come from a human donor who received a COVID-19 vaccine. Each CDR3 is given with its conserved first and last residue.

V	J	CDR3
TRBV6-5	TRBJ1-5	CASSPSNQPQHF
TRBV24-1	TRBJ2-6	CATSGGLGAGDSGANVLTF
TRBV2	TRBJ1-1	CASSRWTGRRNTEAFF
TRBV15	TRBJ2-3	CATSSKTGMNTQYF
TRBV5-8	TRBJ2-3	CASPNRGPTDTQYF
TRBV9	TRBJ2-2	CASSADSHTGELFF
TRBV6-5	TRBJ2-2	CASKRRGVDTGELFF
TRBV5-1	TRBJ2-2	CASSPGTSGADTGELFF
TRBV10-2	TRBJ2-5	CASIKAGLAEETQYF
TRBV18	TRBJ2-5	CASSPLKTPQETQYF
TRBV9	TRBJ2-4	CASSSGLAGAKNIQYF
TRBV27	TRBJ2-3	CASSPQGTTQYF
TRBV7-7	TRBJ2-1	CASSQQDRDEQFF
TRBV2	TRBJ1-5	CASRQGASQPQHF
TRBV7-2	TRBJ2-4	CASSLGSGGLGNIQYF
TRBV5-5	TRBJ1-2	CASSLRAAGNFYGYTF
TRBV9	TRBJ2-2	CASSVSLGGRDTGELFF
TRBV7-3	TRBJ1-6	CASSSVDGPLHF
TRBV2	TRBJ2-5	CASSVGQGIETQYF
TRBV19	TRBJ1-6	CASSTSPSNSPLHF
TRBV18	TRBJ1-2	CASSPPRGLGGYTF
TRBV12-3/TRBV12-4	TRBJ2-1	CASSSQYRTRQFF
TRBV30	TRBJ2-5	CAWSPGQETQYF
TRBV5-1	TRBJ2-1	CASSLSGTGTYNEQFF
TRBV30	TRBJ2-2	CAWSTGGPSTGELFF
TRBV5-1	TRBJ2-3	CASSLAFSGGTDTQYF
TRBV11-1	TRBJ1-1	CASSVDRGSTEAFF
TRBV5-1	TRBJ2-5	CASSDNAGGPETQYF
TRBV12-3/TRBV12-4	TRBJ1-2	CASSVRQGEGYTF
TRBV4-3	TRBJ2-3	CASSQDPGGRYTDTQYF
TRBV20-1	TRBJ2-3	CSASVLALSTDTQYF
TRBV2	TRBJ2-5	CASSELGEETQYF
TRBV9	TRBJ2-2	CASSVVAGGPFGELFF
TRBV11-1	TRBJ2-1	CASSSQGGPYNEQFF
TRBV5-1	TRBJ2-5	CASSLGGDITQYF